This TCR beta chain was sequenced during a study of blood T cell repertoires in COVID-19. This table comes from immunoSEQ multiplex PCR, and its TCRdb copy is limited to in-frame clones, with some not included. This table has about 220,000 clones, roughly nine tenths appearing once. Per the germline V gene, CDR1 is MNHEY and CDR2 is SVGAGI. This CDR3 contains 11 residues. V was trimmed by 10 bases and J by 7 bases, leaving 10 bases between them. The receptor's source is a woman between 18 and 30 years old in a cohort exposed to, infected with or recovered from COVID-19 (not recorded which). The rearrangement joins TRBV6-5 to TRBJ2-2; D is perhaps TRBD1 (6 bases). Sequencing input: PBMCs or T cells enriched from blood (not recorded which). This CDR3 is CAIQGNGELFF. CDR3 sequence (DNA): TGTGCCATCCAGGGGAACGGGGAGCTGTTTTTT.